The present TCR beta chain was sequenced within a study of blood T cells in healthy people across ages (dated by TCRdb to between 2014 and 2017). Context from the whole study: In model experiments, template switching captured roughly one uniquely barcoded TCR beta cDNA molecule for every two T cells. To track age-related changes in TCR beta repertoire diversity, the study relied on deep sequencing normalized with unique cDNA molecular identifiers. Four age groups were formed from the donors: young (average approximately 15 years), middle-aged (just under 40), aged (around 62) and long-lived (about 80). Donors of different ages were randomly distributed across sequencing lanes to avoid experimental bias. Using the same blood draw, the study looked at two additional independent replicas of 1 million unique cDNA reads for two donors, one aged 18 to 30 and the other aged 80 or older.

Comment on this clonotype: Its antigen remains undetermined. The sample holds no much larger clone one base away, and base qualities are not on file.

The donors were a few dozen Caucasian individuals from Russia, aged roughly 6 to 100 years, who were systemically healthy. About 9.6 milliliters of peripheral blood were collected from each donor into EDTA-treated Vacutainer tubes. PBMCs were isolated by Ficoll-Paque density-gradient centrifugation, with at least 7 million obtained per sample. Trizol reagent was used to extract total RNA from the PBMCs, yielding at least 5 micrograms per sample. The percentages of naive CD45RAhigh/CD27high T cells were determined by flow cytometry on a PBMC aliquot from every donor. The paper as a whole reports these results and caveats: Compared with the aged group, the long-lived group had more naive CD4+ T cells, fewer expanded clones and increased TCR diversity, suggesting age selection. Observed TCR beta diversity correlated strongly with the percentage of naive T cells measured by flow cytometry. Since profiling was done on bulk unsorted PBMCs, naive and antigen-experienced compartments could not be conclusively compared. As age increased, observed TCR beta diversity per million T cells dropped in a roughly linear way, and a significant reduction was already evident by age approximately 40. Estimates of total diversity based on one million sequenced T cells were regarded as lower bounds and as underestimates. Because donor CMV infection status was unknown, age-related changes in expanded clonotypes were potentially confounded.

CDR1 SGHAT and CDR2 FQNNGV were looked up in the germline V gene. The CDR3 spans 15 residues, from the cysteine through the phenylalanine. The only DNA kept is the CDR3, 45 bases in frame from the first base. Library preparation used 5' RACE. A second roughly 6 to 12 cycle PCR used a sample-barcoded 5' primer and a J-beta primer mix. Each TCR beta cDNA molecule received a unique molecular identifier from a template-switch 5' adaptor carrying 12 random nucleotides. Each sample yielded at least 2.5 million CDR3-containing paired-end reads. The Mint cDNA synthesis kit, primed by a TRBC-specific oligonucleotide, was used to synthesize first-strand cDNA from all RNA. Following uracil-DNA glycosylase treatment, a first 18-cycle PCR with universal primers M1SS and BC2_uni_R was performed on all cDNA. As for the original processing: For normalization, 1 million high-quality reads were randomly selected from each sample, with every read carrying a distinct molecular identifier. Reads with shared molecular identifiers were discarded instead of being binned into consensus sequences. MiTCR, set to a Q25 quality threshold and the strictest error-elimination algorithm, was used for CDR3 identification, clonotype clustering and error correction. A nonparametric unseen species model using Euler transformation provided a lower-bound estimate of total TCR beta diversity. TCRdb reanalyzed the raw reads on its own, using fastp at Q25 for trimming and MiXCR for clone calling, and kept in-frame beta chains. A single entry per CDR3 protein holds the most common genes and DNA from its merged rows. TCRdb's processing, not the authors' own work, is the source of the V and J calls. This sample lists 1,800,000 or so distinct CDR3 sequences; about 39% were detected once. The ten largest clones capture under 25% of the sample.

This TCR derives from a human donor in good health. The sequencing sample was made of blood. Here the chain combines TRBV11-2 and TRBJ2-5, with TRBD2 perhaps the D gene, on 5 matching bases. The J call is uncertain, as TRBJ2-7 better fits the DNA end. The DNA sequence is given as TGTGCCAGCAGCCCACAGCGGCTCCTCTCAAGCGAGCAGTACTTC. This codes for CASSPQRLLSSEQYF.